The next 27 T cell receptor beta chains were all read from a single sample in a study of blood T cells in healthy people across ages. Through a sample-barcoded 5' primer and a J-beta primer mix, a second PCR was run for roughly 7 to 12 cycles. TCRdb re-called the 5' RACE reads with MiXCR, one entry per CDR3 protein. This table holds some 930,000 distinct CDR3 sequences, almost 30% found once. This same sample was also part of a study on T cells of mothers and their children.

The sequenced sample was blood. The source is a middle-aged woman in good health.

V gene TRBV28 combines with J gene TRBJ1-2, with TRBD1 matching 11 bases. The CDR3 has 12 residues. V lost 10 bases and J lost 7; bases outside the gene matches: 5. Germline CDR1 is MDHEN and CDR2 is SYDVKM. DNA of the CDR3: TGTGCCATCCGGACAGGGGGCTCTGGCTACACCTTC. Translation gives CAIRTGGSGYTF.

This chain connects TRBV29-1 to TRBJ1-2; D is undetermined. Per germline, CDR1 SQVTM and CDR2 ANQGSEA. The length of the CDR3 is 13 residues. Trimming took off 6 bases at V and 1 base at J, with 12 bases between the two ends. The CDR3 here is CSVGLNSNYGYTF. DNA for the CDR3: TGCAGCGTAGGACTGAACAGTAACTATGGCTACACCTTC. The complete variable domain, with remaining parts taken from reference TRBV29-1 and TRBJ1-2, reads SAVISQKPSRDICQRGTSLTIQCQVDSQVTMMFWYRQQPGQSLTLIATANQGSEATYESGFVIDKFPISRPNLTFSTLTVSNMSPEDSSIYLCSVGLNSNYGYTFGSGTRLTVV.

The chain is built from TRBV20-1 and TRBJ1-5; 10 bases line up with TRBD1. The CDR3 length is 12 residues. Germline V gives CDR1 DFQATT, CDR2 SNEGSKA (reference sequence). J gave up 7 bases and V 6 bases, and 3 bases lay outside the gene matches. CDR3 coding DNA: TGCAGTGCCGGGGACAGGGGACAGCCCCAGCATTTT. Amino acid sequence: CSAGDRGQPQHF.

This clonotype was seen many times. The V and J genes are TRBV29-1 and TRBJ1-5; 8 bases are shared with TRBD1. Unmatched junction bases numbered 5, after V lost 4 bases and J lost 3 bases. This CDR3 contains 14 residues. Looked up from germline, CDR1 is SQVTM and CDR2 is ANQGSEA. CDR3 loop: CSVVTGGANQPQHF. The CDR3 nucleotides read TGCAGCGTTGTAACAGGGGGAGCCAATCAGCCCCAGCATTTT.

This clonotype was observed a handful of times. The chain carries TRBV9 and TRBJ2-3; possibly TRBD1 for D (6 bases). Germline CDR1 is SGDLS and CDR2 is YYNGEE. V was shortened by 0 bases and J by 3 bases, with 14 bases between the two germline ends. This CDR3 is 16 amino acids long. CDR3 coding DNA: TGTGCCAGCAGCGTAGCACAGGGTGCTGGTACAGATACGCAGTATTTT. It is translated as CASSVAQGAGTDTQYF.

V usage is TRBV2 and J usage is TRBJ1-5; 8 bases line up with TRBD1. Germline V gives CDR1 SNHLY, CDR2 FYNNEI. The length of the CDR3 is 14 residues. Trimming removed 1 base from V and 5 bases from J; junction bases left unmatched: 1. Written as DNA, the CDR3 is TGTGCCAGCAGTGAAGTCAGGGGGCATCAGCCCCAGCATTTT. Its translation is CASSEVRGHQPQHF.

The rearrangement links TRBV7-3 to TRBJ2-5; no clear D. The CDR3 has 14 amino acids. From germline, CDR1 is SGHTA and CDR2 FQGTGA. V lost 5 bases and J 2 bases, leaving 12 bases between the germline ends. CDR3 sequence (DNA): TGTGCCAGCAGCAAGGACGGTCATCAAGAGACCCAGTACTTC. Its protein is CASSKDGHQETQYF.

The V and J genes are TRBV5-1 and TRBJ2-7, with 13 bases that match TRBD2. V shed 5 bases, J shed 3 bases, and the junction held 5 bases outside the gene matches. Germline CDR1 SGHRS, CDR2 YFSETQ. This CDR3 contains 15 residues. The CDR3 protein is CASREGLAGNYEQYF. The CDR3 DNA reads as TGCGCCAGCAGGGAGGGACTAGCGGGAAACTACGAGCAGTACTTC.

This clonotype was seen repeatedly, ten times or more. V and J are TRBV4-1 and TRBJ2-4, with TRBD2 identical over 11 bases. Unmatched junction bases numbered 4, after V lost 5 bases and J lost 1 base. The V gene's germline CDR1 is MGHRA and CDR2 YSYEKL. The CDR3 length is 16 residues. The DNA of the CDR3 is TGCGCCAGCAGCTTAGCGGGGGGGCCTGCCAAAAACATTCAGTACTTC. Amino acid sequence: CASSLAGGPAKNIQYF.

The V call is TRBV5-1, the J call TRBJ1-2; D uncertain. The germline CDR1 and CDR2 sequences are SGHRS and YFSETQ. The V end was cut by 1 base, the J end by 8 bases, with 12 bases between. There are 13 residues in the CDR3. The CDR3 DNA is TGCGCCAGCAGCTTGAGCCCCGGAGGAGGCTACACCTTC. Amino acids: CASSLSPGGGYTF.

The chain's CDR3 is CSAPRLAGGSTGEQYF. As DNA, the CDR3 is TGCAGTGCCCCCAGACTAGCGGGAGGGAGTACAGGCGAGCAGTACTTC. The V gene is TRBV20-1, the J gene TRBJ2-7; 14 positions match TRBD2. With V trimmed by 6 bases and J by 6 bases, 13 bases remained unmatched. Germline loops: CDR1 DFQATT, CDR2 SNEGSKA (reference sequence). CDR3 length equals 16 residues.

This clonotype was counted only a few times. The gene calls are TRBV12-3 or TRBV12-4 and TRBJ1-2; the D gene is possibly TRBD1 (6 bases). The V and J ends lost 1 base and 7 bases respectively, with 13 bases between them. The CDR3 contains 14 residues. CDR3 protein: CASSLGDGGGGYTF. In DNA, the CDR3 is TGTGCCAGCAGTTTAGGTGACGGGGGCGGTGGCTACACCTTC.

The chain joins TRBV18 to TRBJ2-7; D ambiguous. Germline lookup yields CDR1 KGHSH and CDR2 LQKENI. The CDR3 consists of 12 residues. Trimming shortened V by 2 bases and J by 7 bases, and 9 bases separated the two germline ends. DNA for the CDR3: TGTGCCAGCTCACCAATTAGGCGGGAGCAGTACTTC. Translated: CASSPIRREQYF.

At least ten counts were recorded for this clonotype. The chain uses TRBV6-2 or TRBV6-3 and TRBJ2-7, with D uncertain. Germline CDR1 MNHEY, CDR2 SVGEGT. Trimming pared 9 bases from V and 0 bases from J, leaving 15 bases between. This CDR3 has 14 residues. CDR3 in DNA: TGTGCCAGTCAACAGAGTATGGGCTCCTACGAGCAGTACTTC. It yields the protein CASQQSMGSYEQYF.

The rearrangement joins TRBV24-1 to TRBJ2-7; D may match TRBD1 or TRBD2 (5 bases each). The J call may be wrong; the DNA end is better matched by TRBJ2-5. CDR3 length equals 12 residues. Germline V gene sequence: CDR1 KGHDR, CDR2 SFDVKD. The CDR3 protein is CATSNWGETQYF. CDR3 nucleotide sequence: TGTGCCACCAGTAACTGGGGGGAGACCCAGTACTTC.

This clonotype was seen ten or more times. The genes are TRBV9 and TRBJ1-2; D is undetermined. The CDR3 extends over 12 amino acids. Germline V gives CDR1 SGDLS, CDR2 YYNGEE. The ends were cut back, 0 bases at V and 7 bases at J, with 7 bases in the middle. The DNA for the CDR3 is TGTGCCAGCAGCGTAGGGGTAGGTGGCTACACCTTC. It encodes CASSVGVGGYTF.

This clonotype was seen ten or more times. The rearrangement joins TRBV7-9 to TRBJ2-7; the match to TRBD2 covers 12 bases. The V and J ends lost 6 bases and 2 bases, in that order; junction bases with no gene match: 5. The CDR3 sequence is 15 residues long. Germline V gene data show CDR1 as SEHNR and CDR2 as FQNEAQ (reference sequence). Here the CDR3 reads CASSARTSGAYEQYF. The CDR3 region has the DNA TGTGCCAGCAGTGCTCGGACTAGCGGGGCCTACGAGCAGTACTTC.

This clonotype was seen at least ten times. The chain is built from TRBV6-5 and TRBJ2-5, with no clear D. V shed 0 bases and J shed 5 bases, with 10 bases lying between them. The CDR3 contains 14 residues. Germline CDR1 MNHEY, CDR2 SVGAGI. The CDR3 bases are TGTGCCAGCAGTTACTCTCCAGATGCGGAGACCCAGTACTTC. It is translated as CASSYSPDAETQYF.

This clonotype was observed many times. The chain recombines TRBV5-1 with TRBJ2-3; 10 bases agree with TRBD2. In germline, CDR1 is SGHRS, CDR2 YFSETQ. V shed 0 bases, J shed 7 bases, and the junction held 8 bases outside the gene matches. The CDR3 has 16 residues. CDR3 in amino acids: CASSLDLAGARNTQYF. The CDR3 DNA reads TGCGCCAGCAGCTTGGATCTAGCGGGGGCACGGAATACGCAGTATTTT.

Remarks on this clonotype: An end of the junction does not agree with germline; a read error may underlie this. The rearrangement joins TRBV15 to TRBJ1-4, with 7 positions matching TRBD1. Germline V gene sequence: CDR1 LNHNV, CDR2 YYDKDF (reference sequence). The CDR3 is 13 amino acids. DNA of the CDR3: TGTGCCACCAGCACAGGGACAGTGGAAAAACGGTTTTTT. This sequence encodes CATSTGTVEKRFF.

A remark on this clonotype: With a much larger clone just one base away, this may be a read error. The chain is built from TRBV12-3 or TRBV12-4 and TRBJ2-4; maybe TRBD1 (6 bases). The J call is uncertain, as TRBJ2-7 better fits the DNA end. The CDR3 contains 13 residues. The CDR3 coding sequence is TGTGCCGGCAGTCCAGGGGCCACGTACGAGCAGTACTTC. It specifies CAGSPGATYEQYF.

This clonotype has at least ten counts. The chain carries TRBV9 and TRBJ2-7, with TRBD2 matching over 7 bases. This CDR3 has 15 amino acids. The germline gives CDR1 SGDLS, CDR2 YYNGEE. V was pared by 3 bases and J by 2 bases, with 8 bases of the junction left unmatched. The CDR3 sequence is CASSEHGGSTYEQYF. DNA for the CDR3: TGTGCCAGCAGCGAACACGGGGGGTCAACCTACGAGCAGTACTTC.

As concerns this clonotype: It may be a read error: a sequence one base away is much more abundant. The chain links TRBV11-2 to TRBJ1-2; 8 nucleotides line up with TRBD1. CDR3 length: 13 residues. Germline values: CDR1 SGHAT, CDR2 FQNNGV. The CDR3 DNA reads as TGTGCCAGCAGCTTAGGGACAGGGAGCGGCTGCACCTTC. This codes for CASSLGTGSGCTF. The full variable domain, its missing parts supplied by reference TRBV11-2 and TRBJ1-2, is EAGVAQSPRYKIIEKRQSVAFWCNPISGHATLYWYQQILGQGPKLLIQFQNNGVVDDSQLPKDRFSAERLKGVDSTLKIQPAKLEDSAVYLCASSLGTGSGCTFGSGTRLTVV.

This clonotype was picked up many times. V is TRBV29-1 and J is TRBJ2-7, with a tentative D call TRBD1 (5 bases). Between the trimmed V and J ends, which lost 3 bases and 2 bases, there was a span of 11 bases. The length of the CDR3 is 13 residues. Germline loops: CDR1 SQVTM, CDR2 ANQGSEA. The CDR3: CSVDGQGTYEQYF. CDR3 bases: TGCAGCGTTGACGGGCAGGGAACCTACGAGCAGTACTTC.

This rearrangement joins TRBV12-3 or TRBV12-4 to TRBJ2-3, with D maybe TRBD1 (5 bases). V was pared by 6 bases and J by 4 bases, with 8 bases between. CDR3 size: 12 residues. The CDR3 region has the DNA TGTGCCAGCAGGGACACAGCAGATACGCAGTATTTT. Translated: CASRDTADTQYF.

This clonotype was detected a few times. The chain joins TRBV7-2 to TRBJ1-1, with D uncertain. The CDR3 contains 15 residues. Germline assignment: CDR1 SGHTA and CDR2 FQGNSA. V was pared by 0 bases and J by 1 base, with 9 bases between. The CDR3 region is CASSLAQATNTEAFF. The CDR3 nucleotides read TGTGCCAGCAGCTTAGCGCAGGCGACGAACACTGAAGCTTTCTTT.

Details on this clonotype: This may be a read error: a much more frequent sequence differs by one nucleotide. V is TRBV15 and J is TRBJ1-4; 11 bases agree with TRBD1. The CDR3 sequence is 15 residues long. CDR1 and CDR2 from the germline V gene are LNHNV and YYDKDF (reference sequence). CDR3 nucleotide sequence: TGTGCCACCAGCAGGGACAGGGGGCGTTTTGAAAAACGGTTTTTT. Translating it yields CATSRDRGRFEKRFF.